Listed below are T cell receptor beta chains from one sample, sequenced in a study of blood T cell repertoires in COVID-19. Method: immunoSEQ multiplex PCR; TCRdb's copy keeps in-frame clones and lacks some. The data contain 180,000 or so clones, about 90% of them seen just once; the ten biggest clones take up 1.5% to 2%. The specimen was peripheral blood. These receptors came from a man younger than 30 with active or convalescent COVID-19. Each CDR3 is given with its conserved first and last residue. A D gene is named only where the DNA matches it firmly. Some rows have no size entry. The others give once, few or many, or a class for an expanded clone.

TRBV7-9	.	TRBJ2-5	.	TGTGCCAGCAGCTTAGGTTCCTCCTTCCAAGAGACCCAGTACTTC	CASSLGSSFQETQYF
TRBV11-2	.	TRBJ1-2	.	TGTGCCAGCAGCTTTCGGGGGGCCTATGGCTACACCTTC	CASSFRGAYGYTF
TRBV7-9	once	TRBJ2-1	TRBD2	TGTGCCAGCAGGTTAGAGGTGCTAGCGGCCGAGCAGTTCTTC	CASRLEVLAAEQFF
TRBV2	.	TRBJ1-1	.	TGTGCCAGCAGTCGGGGTGACACTGAAGCTTTCTTT	CASSRGDTEAFF
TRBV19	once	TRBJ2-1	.	TGTGCCAGTAGTATATATTCTATAGCGGTGAGCTACAATGAGCAGTTCTTC	CASSIYSIAVSYNEQFF
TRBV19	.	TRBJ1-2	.	TGTGCCAGTAGTATCACGGGTAACTATGGCTACACCTTC	CASSITGNYGYTF
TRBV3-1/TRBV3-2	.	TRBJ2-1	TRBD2	TGTGCCAGCAGCCAAGCGGGGCGGGGGAATGAGCAGTTCTTC	CASSQAGRGNEQFF
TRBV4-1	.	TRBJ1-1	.	TGCGCCAGCAGCCGCCAGGAGAACACTGAAGCTTTCTTT	CASSRQENTEAFF
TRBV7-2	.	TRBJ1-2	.	TGTGCCAGCAGCCCGGACAGTAAATATGGCTACACCTTC	CASSPDSKYGYTF
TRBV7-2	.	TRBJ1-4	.	TGTGCCAGCAGCCTAGTCTTATTAAGCAGGGGCAGAACTAATGAAAAACTGTTTTTT	CASSLVLLSRGRTNEKLFF
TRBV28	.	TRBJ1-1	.	TGTGCCAGCAGTTCACCCTCATGGGGCCGAAACACTGAAGCTTTCTTT	CASSSPSWGRNTEAFF
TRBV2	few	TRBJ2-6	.	TGTGCCGGGGCGGGACCCTGGCAGTCTGGGGCCAACGTCCTGACTTTC	CAGAGPWQSGANVLTF
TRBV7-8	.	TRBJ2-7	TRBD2	TGTGCCAGCAGCTCCTCCAGCGGGAGGGCCCGCTACGAGCAGTACTTC	CASSSSSGRARYEQYF
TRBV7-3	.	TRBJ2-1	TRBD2	TGTGCCAGCAGCTTAAGTAGCGGGCCCTACAATGAGCAGTTCTTC	CASSLSSGPYNEQFF
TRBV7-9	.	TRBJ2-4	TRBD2	TGTGCCAGCAGCATTAGCGGGAGTGTAGCCAAAAACATTCAGTACTTC	CASSISGSVAKNIQYF
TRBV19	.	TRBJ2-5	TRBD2	TGTGCCAGTAGTACAAGACTAGCGGGAGGGCCGGAGACCCAGTACTTC	CASSTRLAGGPETQYF
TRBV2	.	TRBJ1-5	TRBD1	TGTGCCAGCAATGTCAGGGGGAGCGGCAATCAGCCCCAGCATTTT	CASNVRGSGNQPQHF